This TCR beta chain was obtained from a study of breast tumors, draining lymph nodes, adjacent tissues. Study-wide findings and caveats: Tumor repertoires ranked between lymph nodes and nontumor tissue in diversity, with V and J gene preferences. Data only fit, rather than demonstrated, lymph node origin of most tumor T cells. Tumor and nontumor repertoires were significantly more similar in luminal-like than in basal-like breast cancer.

Samples came from axillary lymph nodes draining the breast cancer. TCRdb analysed the multiplex PCR reads with MiXCR anew, one entry per CDR3 protein. The repertoire holds more than 200,000 distinct CDR3 sequences, with about 32% as singletons. CDR1 is DFQATT, CDR2 SNEGSKA, per germline (reference sequence). CDR3 size: 13 residues. Trimming cost V 1 base and J 4 bases; bases outside gene matches: 3. Of note for this clonotype: What it recognizes is unknown.

This clonotype was obtained from a female donor with breast cancer. Some clones in this sample may be carry-over from other donors' samples. Sequenced sample: axillary lymph node tissue. The chain combines TRBV20-1 with TRBJ1-2, with TRBD1 matching 7 bases. The CDR3 spells CSARGDRPYGYTF. CDR3 bases: TGCAGTGCTAGAGGGGACAGACCCTATGGCTACACCTTC.